A single sample gave rise to the 17 T cell receptor beta chains below, sequenced in a study of beta chain features in type 1 diabetes. General study points: Among patients with Type 1 diabetes, TCRB CDR3s were moderately but significantly shorter in every one of the four CD4+ subsets.

Every isolated RNA sample was fully reverse transcribed, so sequencing captured expressed TCRB transcripts. Clones were read by immunoSEQ multiplex PCR, and TCRdb kept only the in-frame ones, dropping some. The sample lists approximately 260,000 clones; 24% were seen once. These receptors' targets are unknown. The source material was naive CD4+ T cells from blood. The receptors come from a woman in her 30s with type 1 diabetes.

The chain couples TRBV2 to TRBJ2-7, with D tentatively TRBD2 (5 bases). Looked up from germline, CDR1 is SNHLY and CDR2 is FYNNEI. CDR3 size: 14 residues. Trimming took off 4 bases at V and 3 bases at J, with 13 bases between the two ends. In DNA form, the CDR3 reads TGTGCCAGCAGTGCCGTTAGCGATCTCTACGAGCAGTACTTC. Protein: CASSAVSDLYEQYF.

The V call is TRBV30, the J call TRBJ1-1; D is unclear. Trimming removed 2 bases at V and 2 bases at J, with 9 bases between. The CDR3 is made up of 13 amino acids. Looked up from germline, CDR1 is GTSNPN and CDR2 is SVGIG (reference sequence). CDR3 sequence: CAWSYLPNTEAFF. CDR3 in DNA: TGTGCCTGGAGTTATCTTCCCAACACTGAAGCTTTCTTT.

V gene TRBV5-1 combines with J gene TRBJ2-1, with TRBD2 matching 7 bases. Trimming took 6 bases from V and 5 from J; bases not matched to a gene: 11. The CDR3 sequence is 15 residues long. From germline, CDR1 is SGHRS and CDR2 YFSETQ. CDR3 nucleotides: TGCGCCAGCAACGAATTGGGAGGGCCTAACAATGAGCAGTTCTTC. It specifies CASNELGGPNNEQFF.

This rearrangement joins TRBV5-5 to TRBJ2-1, with a tentative D call TRBD1 (6 bases). The germline V gene has CDR1 SGHKS and CDR2 YYEKEE (reference sequence). The CDR3 totals 13 residues. Trimming cost V 4 bases and J 10 bases, with 15 bases left between them. CDR3: CASSHNHGTEQFF. CDR3 coding DNA: TGTGCCAGCAGCCACAATCACGGGACAGAGCAGTTCTTC. The full variable domain, with the rest looked up from reference TRBV5-5 and TRBJ2-1, is DAGVTQSPTHLIKTRGQQVTLRCSPISGHKSVSWYQQVLGQGPQFIFQYYEKEERGRGNFPDRFSARQFPNYSSELNVNALLLGDSALYLCASSHNHGTEQFFGPGTRLTVL.

The gene calls are TRBV4-1 and TRBJ2-1; 8 bases fit TRBD2. V shed 5 bases and J 6 bases; nucleotides not matched to a gene: 12. Per the germline V gene, CDR1 is MGHRA and CDR2 is YSYEKL. The CDR3 is made up of 16 amino acids. The CDR3 region is CASSTEGLAIGNEQFF. CDR3 DNA sequence: TGCGCCAGCAGCACCGAAGGACTAGCAATTGGCAATGAGCAGTTCTTC.

The chain is built from TRBV7-9 and TRBJ2-3; D perhaps matches TRBD2 (6 bases). The CDR3 is 11 residues long. Deletions cut 11 bases from V and 2 bases from J, with 8 bases between. The germline gives CDR1 SEHNR, CDR2 FQNEAQ (reference sequence). CDR3 DNA: TGTGCCGGCGGGGCCACAGATACGCAGTATTTT. This encodes CAGGATDTQYF. Full variable domain (outside the CDR3, taken from reference TRBV7-9 and TRBJ2-3): DTGVSQNPRHKITKRGQNVTFRCDPISEHNRLYWYRQTLGQGPEFLTYFQNEAQLEKSRLLSDRFSAERPKGSFSTLEIQRTEQGDSAMYLCAGGATDTQYFGPGTRLTVL.

This chain joins TRBV27 and TRBJ2-5, with 7 bases identical to TRBD2. Per the germline V gene, CDR1 is MNHEY and CDR2 is SMNVEV (reference sequence). The CDR3 spans 14 residues. V was clipped by 4 bases and J by 4 bases; unmatched bases: 6. The CDR3 sequence is CASSSGRRLETQYF. CDR3 nucleotide sequence: TGTGCCAGCAGTTCCGGGAGGAGGTTAGAGACCCAGTACTTC.

The rearrangement uses TRBV9 and TRBJ1-1; the D is unclear. The germline V and J ends were trimmed by 3 bases and 0 bases, with 9 bases remaining between them. Germline V gene sequence: CDR1 SGDLS, CDR2 YYNGEE. This CDR3 spans 14 amino acids. Written as DNA, the CDR3 is TGTGCCAGCAGCGGACTAGGTATGAACACTGAAGCTTTCTTT. Residues: CASSGLGMNTEAFF.

V is TRBV28 and J is TRBJ1-2; no reliable D call. From germline, CDR1 is MDHEN and CDR2 SYDVKM. The ends were cut back, 6 bases at V and 2 bases at J, with 10 bases in the middle. This CDR3 spans 13 amino acids. The CDR3 DNA is TGTGCCAGCAGCCGGCAACAGAACTATGGCTACACCTTC. It yields the protein CASSRQQNYGYTF.

This chain joins TRBV6-5 and TRBJ2-7; perhaps TRBD2 as D (6 bases). CDR1 MNHEY and CDR2 SVGAGI come from the germline V gene. The germline V and J ends were trimmed by 3 bases and 7 bases, with 10 bases remaining between them. The CDR3 length is 12 residues. The chain's CDR3 is CASSYGEEEQYF. The CDR3 DNA reads TGTGCCAGCAGTTATGGGGAGGAAGAGCAGTACTTC.

The V gene is TRBV28, the J gene TRBJ2-2; D not certain. The CDR3 is made up of 12 amino acids. V was clipped by 3 bases and J by 6 bases, with 5 bases between them. Germline loops: CDR1 MDHEN, CDR2 SYDVKM. The CDR3 region has the DNA TGTGCCAGCAGTTTTTCATCCGGGGAGCTGTTTTTT. Protein product: CASSFSSGELFF.

The sample holds a few counts of this clone. The chain couples TRBV7-2 to TRBJ2-1, with D tentatively TRBD2 (6 bases). The CDR3 loop spans 15 amino acids. CDR1 and CDR2 (germline): SGHTA, FQGNSA. With 1 base removed from V and 9 bases from J, the gap between germline ends came to 16 bases. Here the CDR3 DNA reads TGTGCCAGCAGCTTAGTGGGAGCGGGTCGCTTTGAGCAGTTCTTC. Translation: CASSLVGAGRFEQFF.

The chain combines TRBV30 with TRBJ2-3, with D maybe TRBD2 (6 bases). CDR1 GTSNPN and CDR2 SVGIG come from the germline V gene (reference sequence). V was clipped by 5 bases and J by 4 bases, with 13 bases between them. CDR3 length: 13 amino acids. This CDR3 reads CAWSTGGADTQYF. Here the CDR3 DNA reads TGTGCCTGGTCCACCGGGGGAGCAGATACGCAGTATTTT.

This clone was counted between two and nine times. The chain is built from TRBV5-1 and TRBJ2-4; D is unresolved. Germline CDR1 reads SGHRS; CDR2 reads YFSETQ. This CDR3 comprises 14 residues. V was cut by 5 bases and J by 7 bases, with 16 bases left in between. The CDR3 here is CASSSGEVQNIQYF. In DNA form, the CDR3 reads TGCGCCAGCAGTTCCGGAGAAGTTCAGAACATTCAGTACTTC.

Only a few counts were recorded for this clone. V usage is TRBV28 and J usage is TRBJ2-1, with 13 bases identical to TRBD2. Germline V gene data show CDR1 as MDHEN and CDR2 as SYDVKM. The CDR3 covers 16 residues. V was clipped by 8 bases and J by 3 bases; unmatched bases: 7. The CDR3 DNA reads as TGTGCCAGCCTTGGACTAGCGGGAGTCCTCTACAATGAGCAGTTCTTC. Its protein product is CASLGLAGVLYNEQFF.

The V gene is TRBV14, the J gene TRBJ1-1; no definite D call. Trimming left V 2 bases short and J 4 bases short, with 8 bases between. The CDR3 totals 13 residues. Germline values: CDR1 SGHDN, CDR2 FVKESK. The CDR3 DNA reads as TGTGCCAGCAGCCAAAATGAGGGCACTGAAGCTTTCTTT. Its translation: CASSQNEGTEAFF.

This sequence joins TRBV9 and TRBJ2-5, with a tentative D call TRBD1 (5 bases). With 0 bases removed from V and 2 bases from J, the gap between germline ends came to 11 bases. Per germline, CDR1 SGDLS and CDR2 YYNGEE. The CDR3 has 15 amino acids. CDR3 in amino acids: CASSVEAGLQETQYF. The CDR3 bases are TGTGCCAGCAGCGTAGAGGCAGGGCTTCAAGAGACCCAGTACTTC.